Presented here are 27 T cell receptor beta chains from one specimen sequenced in a study of lung T cells in sarcoidosis with Löfgren's syndrome. TCRdb itself ran the reads through MiXCR, one entry per CDR3 protein. The sample has about 19,000 distinct CDR3 sequences; approximately 22% are singletons. Sequences were obtained from CD4+ T cells from bronchoalveolar lavage. The source of these receptors is a human donor with sarcoidosis (Löfgren's syndrome or another form), or a control subject (not recorded which).

This clonotype was recorded many times. V is TRBV20-1 and J is TRBJ1-6, with 9 bases aligning to TRBD1. Trimming took 6 bases from V and 12 from J; bases not matched to a gene: 9. This CDR3 has 13 amino acids. Germline V gene data show CDR1 as DFQATT and CDR2 as SNEGSKA (reference sequence). As DNA, the CDR3 is TGCAGTGCCACCGGACAGGGGAGTCAACCCCTCCACTTT. Translating gives CSATGQGSQPLHF.

In this sample, this clonotype turned up many times. The chain uses TRBV4-2 and TRBJ2-7; TRBD2 matches at 9 bases. Germline CDR1 LGHNA, CDR2 YNFKEQ. V dropped 1 base and J dropped 3; count of bases not matched to a gene: 4. The CDR3 loop spans 15 amino acids. The CDR3 sequence is CASSQGGSGSYEQYF. As DNA, the CDR3 is TGTGCCAGCAGCCAAGGCGGTAGCGGGAGCTACGAGCAGTACTTC.

This clonotype was counted ten times or more. The chain has TRBV19 and TRBJ1-5; D not certain. The CDR3 runs 12 residues. CDR1 is LNHDA, CDR2 SQIVND, per germline (reference sequence). The V end was cut by 3 bases, the J end by 4 bases, with 4 bases between. DNA for the CDR3: TGTGCCAGTAGTATCCCAAATCAGCCCCAGCATTTT. Its protein is CASSIPNQPQHF. Full variable domain (remainder filled in from reference TRBV19 and TRBJ1-5): DGGITQSPKYLFRKEGQNVTLSCEQNLNHDAMYWYRQDPGQGLRLIYYSQIVNDFQKGDIAEGYSVSREKKESFPLTVTSAQKNPTAFYLCASSIPNQPQHFGDGTRLSIL.

By share, this clonotype ranks as medium-sized. V gene TRBV6-1 combines with J gene TRBJ1-5; D may be TRBD1 (6 bases). Germline lookup yields CDR1 MNHNS and CDR2 SASEGT. V was cut by 5 bases and J by 7 bases, with 12 bases left in between. The CDR3 consists of 13 residues. The CDR3 sequence is CASSKQGSQPQHF. The CDR3 coding sequence is TGTGCCAGCAGTAAACAGGGAAGCCAGCCCCAGCATTTT.

This clonotype ranks as medium-sized (0.01 to 0.1%). The J gene is TRBJ1-2, the V gene TRBV27; 7 bases line up with TRBD1. Germline loops: CDR1 MNHEY, CDR2 SMNVEV (reference sequence). This CDR3 has 20 amino acids. After removal of 1 base from V and 5 bases from J, the junction contained 22 bases not matched to a gene. Written as DNA, the CDR3 is TGTGCCAGCAGTTTATATGCACCCCCTGGGGACAGCCTCAACATTTATGGCTACACCTTC. Protein sequence: CASSLYAPPGDSLNIYGYTF.

This clonotype was seen repeatedly, ten times or more. The chain uses TRBV28 and TRBJ2-7; 8 nucleotides match TRBD1. Trimming took 4 bases from V and 5 from J; bases not matched to a gene: 7. The CDR3 has 14 residues. Germline V CDR1 and CDR2: MDHEN, SYDVKM. The CDR3 sequence is CASSSEGDRNEQYF. CDR3 nucleotide sequence: TGTGCCAGCAGTTCGGAGGGGGACAGGAACGAGCAGTACTTC.

Notes on this clonotype: This may be a read error, as it is one base from a much larger clone. The chain couples TRBV25-1 to TRBJ2-6; tentative D call: TRBD1 (6 bases). The CDR3 runs to 19 residues. Germline loops: CDR1 MGHDK, CDR2 SYGVNS. DNA of the CDR3: TGTGCCAGCAGTGGGATTCCAGGACAGTTATATTCTGAGGCCAACGTCCTGACTTTC. Translation gives CASSGIPGQLYSEANVLTF.

A note on this clonotype: A much bigger clone sits one base away, suggesting this may be a read error. The chain recombines TRBV7-2 with TRBJ2-7; D possibly corresponds to TRBD2 (5 bases). Per germline, CDR1 SGHTA and CDR2 FQGNSA. The CDR3 spans 15 residues. This CDR3 is CASGFSLLEPHEQYF. The CDR3 bases are TGTGCCAGCGGCTTCTCCTTACTAGAACCCCACGAGCAGTACTTC. The full variable domain, in which reference TRBV7-2 and TRBJ2-7 provide the parts outside the CDR3, is GAGVSQSPSNKVTEKGKDVELRCDPISGHTALYWYRQSLGQGLEFLIYFQGNSAPDKSGLPSDRFSAERTGGSVSTLTIQRTQQEDSAVYLCASGFSLLEPHEQYFGPGTRLTVT.

In the case of this clonotype: A read error may be the cause here, since a much bigger clone is one base away. CDR3 sequence reads: CSAYRDRGLNEQYF. The DNA for the CDR3 is TGCAGTGCTTACCGGGACAGGGGTTTAAACGAGCAGTACTTC. This sequence joins TRBV20-1 and TRBJ2-7; 10 nucleotides line up with TRBD1. This CDR3 is built from 14 residues. V shed 5 bases and J 5 bases; nucleotides not matched to a gene: 9. Per germline, CDR1 DFQATT and CDR2 SNEGSKA (reference sequence).

As concerns this clonotype: At one end, the junction sequence differs from germline, possibly due to a read error. The V gene is TRBV28, the J gene TRBJ2-5, with D perhaps matching TRBD2 (6 bases). Germline V gene sequence: CDR1 MDHEN, CDR2 SYDVKM. This CDR3 has 15 residues. DNA of the CDR3: TGTGCCAGCAGTCCACGGACTACCTCCGGGGAGACCCAGTGCTTC. Its protein is CASSPRTTSGETQCF.

This clonotype is labeled medium-sized. The chain joins TRBV28 to TRBJ1-5, with no clear D. The germline CDR1 and CDR2 sequences are MDHEN and SYDVKM. The CDR3 contains 14 residues. The V and J ends lost 2 bases and 5 bases respectively, with 10 bases between them. The CDR3 loop reads CASSLRAVDQPQHF. In DNA, the CDR3 is TGTGCCAGCAGTTTACGGGCGGTTGATCAGCCCCAGCATTTT.

This clonotype rates as medium-sized. The V call is TRBV7-2, the J call TRBJ2-7; D may correspond to TRBD1 or TRBD2 (5 bases each). The CDR3 has 17 residues. With 4 bases removed from V and 2 bases from J, the gap between germline ends came to 21 bases. In germline, CDR1 is SGHTA, CDR2 FQGNSA. Written as DNA, the CDR3 is TGTGCCAGCAGCTCCAGAGGTACTAGGGACGGGACCTACGAGCAGTACTTC. Residues: CASSSRGTRDGTYEQYF.

The rearrangement uses TRBV19 and TRBJ2-1; D unclear. The V and J ends lost 3 bases and 0 bases respectively, with 9 bases between them. CDR1 is LNHDA and CDR2 is SQIVND in the germline V gene (reference sequence). CDR3 size: 15 residues. The CDR3 loop reads CASSMRFSSYNEQFF. CDR3 sequence (DNA): TGTGCCAGTAGTATGAGATTTAGCTCCTACAATGAGCAGTTCTTC.

This clonotype has only a few counts. The chain couples TRBV12-3 or TRBV12-4 to TRBJ2-3; the D call may be TRBD1 or TRBD2 (5 bases each). The CDR3 is made up of 12 amino acids. V was clipped by 2 bases and J by 9 bases, with 9 bases between them. The CDR3: CASSLREGTQYF. The CDR3, as DNA: TGTGCCAGCAGTTTAAGAGAGGGGACGCAGTATTTT.

This clonotype was seen repeatedly, ten times or more. The V call is TRBV7-2, the J call TRBJ2-3; D gene uncertain. V was trimmed by 5 bases and J by 3 bases, leaving 12 bases between them. This CDR3 contains 14 residues. Germline values: CDR1 SGHTA, CDR2 FQGNSA. The CDR3 protein is CASSIPRITDTQYF. CDR3 nucleotides: TGTGCCAGCAGCATACCAAGAATTACAGATACGCAGTATTTT.

This clonotype was detected ten times or more. Germline and junction disagree at one end, which may indicate a read error. The chain uses TRBV7-2 and TRBJ2-1; no definite D call. The CDR3 has 14 residues. Looked up from germline, CDR1 is SGHTA and CDR2 is FQGNSA. CDR3 bases: TGTGCCAGCAGCCCCCATCCTTCCTCCAATGAGCAGTTCTTC. The encoded protein is CASSPHPSSNEQFF.

This clonotype was seen repeatedly, ten times or more. The rearrangement uses TRBV20-1 and TRBJ2-7; D assignment may be TRBD1 or TRBD2 (5 bases each). Trimming shortened V by 2 bases and J by 5 bases, and 16 bases separated the two germline ends. This CDR3 region has 14 residues. The germline V gene has CDR1 DFQATT and CDR2 SNEGSKA (reference sequence). The CDR3 DNA reads as TGCAGTGCTAGATATCTGGGGCTAGCAAACGAGCAGTACTTC. Translation: CSARYLGLANEQYF.

V is TRBV7-2 and J is TRBJ2-7; 10 positions match TRBD2. The CDR3 contains 15 residues. Losses at the gene ends were 5 bases for V and 0 bases for J; bases not matched to a gene: 4. CDR1 and CDR2 from the germline V gene are SGHTA and FQGNSA. CDR3 bases: TGTGCCAGCAGCCCGGGACTAGCGCTCTCCTACGAGCAGTACTTC. Its protein is CASSPGLALSYEQYF. Using reference TRBV7-2 and TRBJ2-7 for the parts outside the CDR3, the full variable domain is GAGVSQSPSNKVTEKGKDVELRCDPISGHTALYWYRQSLGQGLEFLIYFQGNSAPDKSGLPSDRFSAERTGGSVSTLTIQRTQQEDSAVYLCASSPGLALSYEQYFGPGTRLTVT.

Note on this clonotype: Given a much more abundant clone one base away, this may be a read error. The conserved phenylalanine or tryptophan is not found at the CDR3 terminus, so this likely reflects a read error. V and J are TRBV6-4 and TRBJ2-1; possible D gene TRBD2, 5 bases. The germline V and J ends were trimmed by 5 bases and 8 bases, with 13 bases remaining between them. Germline lookup yields CDR1 MRHNA and CDR2 SNTAGT. CDR3 length: 13 amino acids. As DNA, the CDR3 is TGTGCCAGCAGTCGGACTGGTTTTGATGAGCAGTTCCTC. Its translation: CASSRTGFDEQFL.

The chain is built from TRBV7-9 and TRBJ1-1, with D hard to call. Trimming cost V 1 base and J 1 base, with 7 bases left between them. The CDR3 consists of 14 residues. CDR1 and CDR2 (germline): SEHNR, FQNEAQ (reference sequence). DNA for the CDR3: TGTGCCAGCAGCTTAGTTGTTAGGAACACTGAAGCTTTCTTT. Translation: CASSLVVRNTEAFF.

This clonotype was observed many times. The CDR3 nucleotides are TGCAGTGCTATTAGCCCGGGACTAGCGGGAGCCCCGAACACCGGGGAGCTGTTTTTT. Translated: CSAISPGLAGAPNTGELFF. The chain joins TRBV20-1 to TRBJ2-2; 14 bases are shared with TRBD2. This CDR3 has 19 amino acids. After removal of 4 bases from V and 0 bases from J, the junction contained 10 bases not matched to a gene. From germline, CDR1 is DFQATT and CDR2 SNEGSKA (reference sequence).

Concerning this clonotype: One base away lies a much larger clone, so this may be a sequencing read error. The genes are TRBV20-1 and TRBJ2-1; no firm D call. V lost 5 bases to trimming and J lost 0 bases, with 8 bases between them. This CDR3 is 13 amino acids long. CDR1 and CDR2 from the germline V gene are DFQATT and SNEGSKA (reference sequence). The CDR3 region has the DNA TGCAGTGCTGCGCGGAGCTCCTACAATGAGCAGTTCTTC. This gives the protein CSAARSSYNEQFF.

The chain carries TRBV5-1 and TRBJ2-5; D not resolved. V shed 5 bases and J shed 0 bases, with 2 bases lying between them. The CDR3 spans 11 residues. CDR1 and CDR2 (germline): SGHRS, YFSETQ. CDR3 nucleotides: TGCGCCAGCAGATACCAAGAGACCCAGTACTTC. Translated: CASRYQETQYF.

In its sample, this clonotype is medium-sized. The J gene is TRBJ2-5, the V gene TRBV27; 7 positions match TRBD1. V dropped 3 bases and J dropped 1; count of bases not matched to a gene: 2. This CDR3 contains 14 residues. CDR1 is MNHEY, CDR2 SMNVEV, per germline (reference sequence). The chain's CDR3 is CASSFNRGQETQYF. The CDR3 DNA is TGTGCCAGCAGTTTCAACAGGGGCCAAGAGACCCAGTACTTC.

This clonotype was observed at least ten times. V is TRBV7-9 and J is TRBJ2-7, with 7 bases matching TRBD1. The CDR3 contains 15 residues. V gave up 0 bases and J gave up 5 bases; unmatched junction bases: 7. The V gene's germline CDR1 is SEHNR and CDR2 FQNEAQ (reference sequence). CDR3 DNA sequence: TGTGCCAGCAGCTTAGCCACAGGGGTAAGCCACGAGCAGTACTTC. It translates to CASSLATGVSHEQYF.

Of note for this clonotype: With a much larger clone just one base away, this may be a read error. This chain uses TRBV4-1 with TRBJ1-5, with D unresolved. V was pared by 1 base and J by 4 bases, with 17 bases between. The CDR3 has 17 residues. Germline V gives CDR1 MGHRA, CDR2 YSYEKL. In DNA form, the CDR3 reads TGCGCCAGCAGCCAAGCCGGGAGTGGCAGGAAGAATCAGCCCCAGCATTTT. It is translated as CASSQAGSGRKNQPQHF.

This clonotype was detected many times. This rearrangement joins TRBV6-1 to TRBJ2-7; D call uncertain. CDR3 length equals 12 residues. Germline values: CDR1 MNHNS, CDR2 SASEGT. Trimming left V 5 bases short and J 7 bases short, with 12 bases between. For the CDR3, the DNA is TGTGCCAGCAGTTCCCGAAGGCAGGAGCAGTACTTC. Its translation: CASSSRRQEQYF.